This entry features one T cell receptor beta chain sequence. The antigen is undetermined. Making use of molecular barcodes, quantitative 5'-RACE generated TCR beta libraries. MiXCR, applied by TCRdb to the 5' RACE reads, yields one record per CDR3 protein. The repertoire holds 700,000 to 850,000 distinct CDR3 sequences, 12% seen once, with less than 0.65% in the top ten. The germline V and J ends were trimmed by 4 bases and 4 bases, with 13 bases remaining between them. Per germline, CDR1 LNHDA and CDR2 SQIVND (reference sequence). The CDR3 has 14 amino acids. The sample comes from a study of CD8 T cells in ankylosing spondylitis. Study findings and constraints: From matched ankylosing spondylitis synovial fluid, disease-linked clones were reportedly recovered at significantly enriched levels. A TCR beta motif of fewer than ten highly homologous variants appeared characteristic of ankylosing spondylitis blood.

Sequencing input: blood, either unsorted or a sorted T cell fraction (not recorded which). This receptor was taken from a male donor with ankylosing spondylitis. The rearrangement uses TRBV19 and TRBJ2-5; D might be TRBD1 or TRBD2, each matching 5 bases. The CDR3 nucleotides are TGTGCCAGTAGTAACGGGGCCAGTGGAGAGACCCAGTACTTC. It encodes CASSNGASGETQYF.